These 25 T cell receptor beta chains came from one sample sequenced in a study of T cell repertoires in cytomegalovirus infection. A single record per CDR3 protein comes from TCRdb applying MiXCR to the reads. The table shows 200,000 to 300,000 distinct CDR3 sequences, with 8% to 9.5% occurring only once. Sequenced: PBMCs. The receptors shown here come from a human donor in good health (CMV status not recorded). Some clones in this sample may be carry-over from other donors' samples.

In this sample, this clonotype turned up a few times. The chain uses TRBV28 and TRBJ1-4, with D unresolved. The CDR3 contains 14 residues. V dropped 3 bases and J dropped 7 bases, with 12 bases sitting between them. Germline V gene sequence: CDR1 MDHEN, CDR2 SYDVKM. The CDR3 DNA sequence: TGTGCCAGCAGTTTCTACAGCGTAGGTGAAAAACTGTTTTTT. Protein sequence: CASSFYSVGEKLFF.

This clonotype came up many times. The J gene is TRBJ1-2, the V gene TRBV7-6, with 11 bases aligning to TRBD1. This CDR3 has 14 amino acids. After removal of 1 base from V and 6 bases from J, the junction contained 1 base not matched to a gene. Germline V CDR1 and CDR2: SGHVS, FNYEAQ. CDR3 coding DNA: TGTGCCAGCAGCTTAGGGACAGGGGGCAATGGCTACACCTTC. Amino acids: CASSLGTGGNGYTF.

This clonotype was picked up a small number of times. This chain uses TRBV2 with TRBJ2-1; tentative D call: TRBD1 (5 bases). Germline loops: CDR1 SNHLY, CDR2 FYNNEI. The CDR3 has 14 residues. Trimming took 5 bases from V and 7 from J, leaving 15 bases between them. DNA for the CDR3: TGTGCCAGCAGTTTGGGGCGGCTGATGAATGAGCAGTTCTTC. This sequence encodes CASSLGRLMNEQFF.

This clonotype was picked up many times. The rearrangement links TRBV7-2 to TRBJ2-6; a possible D gene is TRBD2 (8 bases). Germline-derived CDR1 and CDR2 are SGHTA and FQGNSA. This CDR3 is built from 20 residues. Trimming left V 5 bases short and J 0 bases short, with 23 bases between. Written as DNA, the CDR3 is TGTGCCAGCAGCCGACCCCCGACAGGGACTAGGGACTCTGGGGCCAACGTCCTGACTTTC. Translated: CASSRPPTGTRDSGANVLTF.

The J gene is TRBJ2-3, the V gene TRBV29-1; D uncertain. The CDR3 spans 13 residues. Germline V gene lookup returns CDR1 SQVTM and CDR2 ANQGSEA. V was pared by 4 bases and J by 0 bases, with 8 bases between. In DNA, the CDR3 is TGCAGCGTTGCCAAGGACAGCACAGATACGCAGTATTTT. Protein sequence: CSVAKDSTDTQYF.

This clonotype was observed a handful of times. The rearrangement joins TRBV20-1 to TRBJ2-7, with D perhaps TRBD2 (5 bases). The CDR3 loop spans 11 amino acids. The germline CDR1 and CDR2 sequences are DFQATT and SNEGSKA (reference sequence). The V and J ends lost 3 bases and 8 bases respectively, with 11 bases between them. The CDR3 bases are TGCAGTGCTAGGGAAGACTATAAGCAGTACTTC. Its translation is CSAREDYKQYF.

This clonotype was found many times. V usage is TRBV7-9 and J usage is TRBJ1-4, with D possibly being TRBD1 (5 bases). CDR1 and CDR2 from the germline V gene are SEHNR and FQNEAQ (reference sequence). The ends were cut back, 5 bases at V and 4 bases at J, with 11 bases in the middle. The CDR3 contains 14 residues. The CDR3 bases are TGTGCCAGCAGCCGGGACGTAAATAATGAAAAACTGTTTTTT. Translation: CASSRDVNNEKLFF.

This clonotype has a count of ten or more. V is TRBV7-2 and J is TRBJ2-3, with 7 bases lining up with TRBD1. Germline loops: CDR1 SGHTA, CDR2 FQGNSA. The V segment lost 5 bases and the J segment 2 bases; nucleotides outside the gene matches: 7. The CDR3 covers 15 residues. CDR3 coding DNA: TGTGCCAGCAGCCGCGAGACAGGGTTCACAGATACGCAGTATTTT. Its protein is CASSRETGFTDTQYF.

There are a few counts of this clonotype. This chain connects TRBV12-3 or TRBV12-4 to TRBJ1-2; D remains unclear. V was cut by 6 bases and J by 3 bases, with 11 bases left in between. The CDR3 has 13 residues. The CDR3 sequence is CASRGSLDYGYTF. The CDR3 DNA reads TGTGCCAGCAGGGGAAGTCTGGACTATGGCTACACCTTC.

This clonotype was found many times. The chain carries TRBV11-2 and TRBJ2-4; D possibly corresponds to TRBD1 (6 bases). Trimming removed 5 bases from V and 6 bases from J, with 11 bases in between. Germline values: CDR1 SGHAT, CDR2 FQNNGV. There are 13 residues in the CDR3. CDR3 loop: CASSPRGGNIQYF. The CDR3 DNA is TGTGCCAGCAGCCCCCGAGGGGGAAACATTCAGTACTTC.

The J gene is TRBJ2-1, the V gene TRBV6-2 or TRBV6-3; D tentatively reads TRBD1 or TRBD2 (6 bases each). CDR3 length: 15 residues. V lost 7 bases to trimming and J lost 0 bases, with 13 bases between them. Germline V gene sequence: CDR1 MNHEY, CDR2 SVGEGT. The CDR3 here is CASKEGGSSYNEQFF. CDR3 in DNA: TGTGCCAGCAAGGAGGGGGGAAGCTCCTACAATGAGCAGTTCTTC.

At least ten counts were recorded for this clonotype. V is TRBV7-2 and J is TRBJ2-2, with 8 nucleotides matching TRBD1. This CDR3 has 17 residues. V lost 1 base to trimming and J lost 4 bases; unmatched junction nucleotides: 8. The germline gives CDR1 SGHTA, CDR2 FQGNSA. The CDR3 sequence is CASSLEGTGLRTGELFF. The DNA for the CDR3 is TGTGCCAGCAGCTTAGAGGGGACAGGTTTGCGCACCGGGGAGCTGTTTTTT.

This clonotype was seen many times. The CDR3 DNA reads TGTGCCAGCAGCTCGATCGAGACTAGCGAGTACAATGAGCAGTTCTTC. Its protein is CASSSIETSEYNEQFF. V gene TRBV11-2 combines with J gene TRBJ2-1; 8 nucleotides align to TRBD2. The CDR3 extends over 16 amino acids. The ends lost 4 bases at V and 4 bases at J; junction bases unmatched: 9. Germline CDR1 reads SGHAT; CDR2 reads FQNNGV.

This clonotype was counted ten times or more. V is TRBV7-8 and J is TRBJ2-7; the match to TRBD1 covers 7 bases. The germline V gene encodes CDR1 SGHVS and CDR2 FQNEAQ. This CDR3 contains 16 residues. Trimming took 5 bases from V and 4 from J; bases not matched to a gene: 14. The CDR3 DNA is TGTGCCAGCAGCCGCGAGAGGGCAGGGGGAAGGTACGAGCAGTACTTC. Encoded protein: CASSRERAGGRYEQYF.

This clonotype has just a few counts. The chain joins TRBV12-3 or TRBV12-4 to TRBJ2-2, with no clear D. With 8 bases removed from V and 0 bases from J, the gap between germline ends came to 7 bases. There are 13 residues in the CDR3. The DNA of the CDR3 is TGTGCCAGCGGGCATACGAACACCGGGGAGCTGTTTTTT. Encoded protein: CASGHTNTGELFF.

The table lists this clonotype with many counts. The genes are TRBV7-2 and TRBJ1-1; D call uncertain. The CDR3 is 15 amino acids. CDR1 is SGHTA and CDR2 is FQGNSA in the germline V gene. Trimming cost V 5 bases and J 1 base, with 14 bases left between them. CDR3 residues: CASSPSPGKNTEAFF. In nucleotides, the CDR3 is TGTGCCAGCAGCCCAAGTCCCGGGAAGAACACTGAAGCTTTCTTT.

The chain joins TRBV7-9 to TRBJ2-3; D remains unclear. V dropped 7 bases and J dropped 0 bases, with 11 bases sitting between them. The germline CDR1 and CDR2 sequences are SEHNR and FQNEAQ (reference sequence). This CDR3 has 14 amino acids. The CDR3 protein is CASTSESSTDTQYF. The CDR3 DNA reads TGTGCCAGCACCTCAGAGTCTAGCACAGATACGCAGTATTTT.

This clonotype was observed at least ten times. CDR3 residues: CASRTDNQETQYF. The CDR3 DNA reads TGTGCCAGCAGGACCGACAACCAAGAGACCCAGTACTTC. This sequence joins TRBV25-1 and TRBJ2-5, with D unclear. Trimming removed 6 bases at V and 0 bases at J, with 8 bases between. CDR1 and CDR2 from the germline V gene are MGHDK and SYGVNS. The CDR3 sequence is 13 residues long. Looking up the rest from reference TRBV25-1 and TRBJ2-5 gives the full variable domain: EADIYQTPRYLVIGTGKKITLECSQTMGHDKMYWYQQDPGMELHLIHYSYGVNSTEKGDLSSESTVSRIRTEHFPLTLESARPSHTSQYLCASRTDNQETQYFGPGTRLLVL.

The CDR3 region has the DNA TGTGCCAGCAGCTTGGGGGGGGGCAGGGGGCTTGGATCCTACGAGCAGTACTTC. This encodes CASSLGGGRGLGSYEQYF. This chain links TRBV11-3 with TRBJ2-7, with D tentatively TRBD1 (8 bases). Between the trimmed V and J ends, which lost 3 bases and 1 base, there was a span of 22 bases. Germline CDR1 reads SGHNT; CDR2 reads YENEEA. The CDR3 sequence is 18 residues long.

The chain combines TRBV20-1 with TRBJ2-7, with D tentatively TRBD1 (5 bases). CDR1 DFQATT and CDR2 SNEGSKA come from the germline V gene (reference sequence). V dropped 6 bases and J dropped 0 bases, with 18 bases sitting between them. This CDR3 comprises 15 residues. The CDR3 reads CSAGGHPRNSYEQYF. CDR3 bases: TGCAGTGCCGGCGGACACCCGCGAAACTCCTACGAGCAGTACTTC.

V is TRBV29-1 and J is TRBJ2-7; 8 bases align to TRBD1. With V trimmed by 2 bases and J by 2 bases, 5 bases remained unmatched. This CDR3 has 14 amino acids. The germline V gene has CDR1 SQVTM and CDR2 ANQGSEA. The CDR3 DNA reads as TGCAGCGTTGAACCACAGGGGGTACCCTACGAGCAGTACTTC. Protein product: CSVEPQGVPYEQYF.

The chain carries TRBV5-1 and TRBJ1-1, with 8 bases identical to TRBD1. V gave up 1 base and J gave up 3 bases; unmatched junction bases: 8. From germline, CDR1 is SGHRS and CDR2 YFSETQ. The CDR3 has 16 residues. The CDR3 sequence is CASSLSGGGGDTEAFF. The CDR3 region has the DNA TGCGCCAGCAGCTTGTCAGGGGGCGGCGGGGACACTGAAGCTTTCTTT.

This clonotype came up a few times. The chain is built from TRBV11-3 and TRBJ2-2; tentatively, D is TRBD1 (6 bases). V lost 3 bases, J lost 4 bases, and 15 bases lay in between. The CDR3 spans 16 residues. From germline, CDR1 is SGHNT and CDR2 YENEEA. The CDR3 region has the DNA TGTGCCAGCAGCTTCGGACAGCCCCGGGGCACCGGGGAGCTGTTTTTT. Its protein is CASSFGQPRGTGELFF.

The rearrangement uses TRBV7-2 and TRBJ1-3; D uncertain. Trimming shortened V by 1 base and J by 0 bases, and 10 bases separated the two germline ends. The CDR3 has 16 amino acids. From germline, CDR1 is SGHTA and CDR2 FQGNSA. CDR3 loop: CASSLGLSVSGNTIYF. DNA for the CDR3: TGTGCCAGCAGCTTAGGGTTGTCGGTCTCTGGAAACACCATATATTTT.

CDR3 coding DNA: TGCAGTGCTGGAATCGGCGGGCAGACTAGCAATCAGCCCCAGCATTTT. It specifies CSAGIGGQTSNQPQHF. The chain is built from TRBV20-1 and TRBJ1-5, with unresolved D. Germline V CDR1 and CDR2: DFQATT, SNEGSKA (reference sequence). The CDR3 spans 16 residues. V was pared by 5 bases and J by 0 bases, with 17 bases between.